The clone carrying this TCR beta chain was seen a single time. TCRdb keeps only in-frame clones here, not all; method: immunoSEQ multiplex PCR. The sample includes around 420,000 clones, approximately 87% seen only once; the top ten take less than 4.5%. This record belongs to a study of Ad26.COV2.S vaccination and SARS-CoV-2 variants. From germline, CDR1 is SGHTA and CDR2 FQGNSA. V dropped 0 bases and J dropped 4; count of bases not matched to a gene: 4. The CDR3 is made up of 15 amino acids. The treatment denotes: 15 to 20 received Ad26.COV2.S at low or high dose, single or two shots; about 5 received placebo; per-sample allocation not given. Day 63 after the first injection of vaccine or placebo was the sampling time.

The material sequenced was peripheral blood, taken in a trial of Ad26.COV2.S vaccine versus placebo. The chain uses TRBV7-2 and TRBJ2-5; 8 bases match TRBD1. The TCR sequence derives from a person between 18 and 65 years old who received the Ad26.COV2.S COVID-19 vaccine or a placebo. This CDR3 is CASSLAAGGGETQYF. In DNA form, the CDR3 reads TGTGCCAGCAGCTTAGCGGCAGGGGGCGGAGAGACCCAGTACTTC.